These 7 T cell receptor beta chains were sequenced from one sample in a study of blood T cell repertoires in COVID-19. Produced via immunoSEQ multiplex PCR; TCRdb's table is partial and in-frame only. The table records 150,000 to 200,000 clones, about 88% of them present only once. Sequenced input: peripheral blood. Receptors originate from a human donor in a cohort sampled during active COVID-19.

CDR3 in DNA: TGCGCCAGCAGCTTGGGACAGGGCGCTTTTACTGACTATGGCTACACCTTC. Translated: CASSLGQGAFTDYGYTF. The chain employs TRBV5-1 and TRBJ1-2, with 7 bases identical to TRBD1. The CDR3 totals 17 residues. Germline V gene data show CDR1 as SGHRS and CDR2 as YFSETQ. V shed 0 bases and J 3 bases; nucleotides not matched to a gene: 11.

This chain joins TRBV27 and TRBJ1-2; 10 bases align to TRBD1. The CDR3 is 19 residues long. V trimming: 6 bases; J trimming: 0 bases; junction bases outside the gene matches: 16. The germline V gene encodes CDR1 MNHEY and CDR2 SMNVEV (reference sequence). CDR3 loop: CASRPGQGTLVGTNYGYTF. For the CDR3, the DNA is TGTGCCAGCAGACCGGGACAGGGGACTCTCGTGGGAACTAACTATGGCTACACCTTC.

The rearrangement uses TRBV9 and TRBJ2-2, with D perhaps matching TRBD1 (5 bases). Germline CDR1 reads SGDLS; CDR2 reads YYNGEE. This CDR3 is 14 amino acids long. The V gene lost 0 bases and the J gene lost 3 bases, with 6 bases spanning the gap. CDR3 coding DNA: TGTGCCAGCAGCGTAGTAGGGGACACCGGGGAGCTGTTTTTT. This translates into CASSVVGDTGELFF.

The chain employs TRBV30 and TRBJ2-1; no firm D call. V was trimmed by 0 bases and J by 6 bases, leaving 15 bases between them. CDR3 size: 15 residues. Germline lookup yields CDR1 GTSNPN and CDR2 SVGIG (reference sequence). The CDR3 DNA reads TGTGCCTGGAGTGTACTCGTCGGGTTGGGCAATGAGCAGTTCTTC. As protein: CAWSVLVGLGNEQFF.

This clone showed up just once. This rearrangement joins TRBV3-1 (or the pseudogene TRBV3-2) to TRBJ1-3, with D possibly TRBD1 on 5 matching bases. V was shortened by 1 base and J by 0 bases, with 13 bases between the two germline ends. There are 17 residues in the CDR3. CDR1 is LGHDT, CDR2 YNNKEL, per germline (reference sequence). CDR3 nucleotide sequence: TGTGCCAGCAGCCAAGCGGGGGAGGCCCTCTCTGGAAACACCATATATTTT. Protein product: CASSQAGEALSGNTIYF.

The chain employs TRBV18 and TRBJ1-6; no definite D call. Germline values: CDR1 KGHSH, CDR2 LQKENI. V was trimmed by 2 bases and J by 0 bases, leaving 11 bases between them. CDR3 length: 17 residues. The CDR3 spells CASSPSSLSSYNSPLHF. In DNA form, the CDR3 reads TGTGCCAGCTCACCATCTTCCCTGAGCTCCTATAATTCACCCCTCCACTTT.

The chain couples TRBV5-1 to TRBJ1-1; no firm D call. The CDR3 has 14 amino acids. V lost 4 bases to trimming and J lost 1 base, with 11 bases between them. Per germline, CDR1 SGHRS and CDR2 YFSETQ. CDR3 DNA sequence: TGCGCCAGCAGCCTGATGAGATCGAACACTGAAGCTTTCTTT. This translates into CASSLMRSNTEAFF.